This T cell receptor (beta chain) was recovered during a study of T cells in Graves' hyperthyroidism and ophthalmopathy. Study summary: Before treatment of any kind, peripheral blood was taken at initial diagnosis.

Per germline, CDR1 MNHNS and CDR2 SASEGT. With V trimmed by 6 bases and J by 3 bases, 5 bases remained unmatched. The CDR3 consists of 13 residues. Patients showing uncontrolled infection, other autoimmune disease, pregnancy or lactation were ineligible. General study findings and limits: Most expanded thyroid clonotypes above 0.001 also appeared in blood. Through a model of 13 V-J features, ophthalmopathy was separated from stable hyperthyroidism.

It was RNA transcripts that yielded the amplified TCR beta CDR3 regions. Initially, a first-round RT-PCR of the TCR CDR3 employed the HTBI primer set. TCRdb called the multiplex PCR reads again in MiXCR, with one record for every CDR3 protein. The sample yields 550,000 to 850,000 distinct CDR3 sequences, approximately 18% seen once. This clonotype was found many times. Its antigen is as yet unknown. This chain uses TRBV6-1 with TRBJ2-7; 7 bases map to TRBD1. The receptor was isolated from a woman aged 50 to 65 with Graves' hyperthyroidism that later progressed to Graves' ophthalmopathy. The sample comprised blood. CDR3 region: CASSVRDSYEQYF. CDR3 in DNA: TGTGCCAGCAGCGTTAGGGACAGCTACGAGCAGTACTTC.